Below, 19 T cell receptor beta chains from the same sample are listed, as sequenced in a study of OX40 agonist ivuxolimab in advanced cancers. Assay: immunoSEQ multiplex PCR; the TCRdb copy retains only in-frame clones and omits some. The sample contains some 65,000 clones, 89% of which appear only once. Sequencing used CD4+ or CD8+ T cells sorted from blood, obtained in a trial of the OX40 agonist ivuxolimab. The receptors shown here come from an adult with an advanced solid tumor such as melanoma, head and neck, liver or kidney cancer.

The V and J genes are TRBV6-1 and TRBJ2-7, with D hard to call. This CDR3 has 12 amino acids. The V gene's germline CDR1 is MNHNS and CDR2 SASEGT. V gave up 2 bases and J gave up 3 bases, with 5 bases separating them. CDR3 in amino acids: CASSERVYEQYF. Here the CDR3 DNA reads TGTGCCAGCAGTGAACGCGTCTACGAGCAGTACTTC.

This clone is a singleton in its sample. This rearrangement joins TRBV19 to TRBJ2-3; 8 bases align to TRBD2. V was pared by 10 bases and J by 0 bases, with 6 bases of the junction left unmatched. The CDR3 is 14 residues long. Germline CDR1 and CDR2: LNHDA and SQIVND (reference sequence). The CDR3 DNA reads as TGTGCCACCACCGGGGGGGGTAGCACAGATACGCAGTATTTT. The encoded protein is CATTGGGSTDTQYF. Complete variable domain (other parts from reference TRBV19 and TRBJ2-3): DGGITQSPKYLFRKEGQNVTLSCEQNLNHDAMYWYRQDPGQGLRLIYYSQIVNDFQKGDIAEGYSVSREKKESFPLTVTSAQKNPTAFYLCATTGGGSTDTQYFGPGTRLTVL.

The V call is TRBV13, the J call TRBJ1-1, with D possibly TRBD1 on 6 matching bases. This CDR3 is 15 amino acids long. Germline-derived CDR1 and CDR2 are PRHDT and FYEKMQ (reference sequence). Deletions cut 4 bases from V and 4 bases from J, with 16 bases between. The CDR3 region is CASSSRVGGLTEAFF. The CDR3 DNA is TGTGCCAGCAGCTCGAGGGTCGGGGGGCTCACTGAAGCTTTCTTT.

In its sample, this clone was seen a few times. This chain links TRBV6-6 with TRBJ2-1; 7 bases align to TRBD2. CDR1 is MNHNY, CDR2 SVGAGI, per germline (reference sequence). There are 13 residues in the CDR3. V shed 6 bases, J shed 6 bases, and the junction held 5 bases outside the gene matches. CDR3 bases: TGTGCCAGCAGCCGACTAGCTCCCAATGAGCAGTTCTTC. This translates into CASSRLAPNEQFF.

The chain combines TRBV11-2 with TRBJ1-2; 10 bases match TRBD1. Per the germline V gene, CDR1 is SGHAT and CDR2 is FQNNGV. The CDR3 is 13 amino acids. V shed 4 bases and J 7 bases; nucleotides not matched to a gene: 3. The CDR3 loop reads CASSWDRGGGYTF. DNA of the CDR3: TGTGCCAGCAGCTGGGACAGGGGAGGTGGCTACACCTTC.

The chain joins TRBV5-1 to TRBJ2-2; no firm D call. Deletions cut 0 bases from V and 1 base from J, with 7 bases between. In germline, CDR1 is SGHRS, CDR2 YFSETQ. This CDR3 has 15 amino acids. CDR3 nucleotides: TGCGCCAGCAGCTTGGTGTGGGAGAACACCGGGGAGCTGTTTTTT. This sequence encodes CASSLVWENTGELFF.

The chain uses TRBV19 and TRBJ2-1, with D possibly TRBD2 on 7 matching bases. The ends were cut back, 6 bases at V and 4 bases at J, with 13 bases in the middle. The CDR3 consists of 14 residues. The germline V gene encodes CDR1 LNHDA and CDR2 SQIVND (reference sequence). The CDR3 nucleotides are TGTGCCAGTAGAGTGGGGAGGGGGTACAATGAGCAGTTCTTC. Translation: CASRVGRGYNEQFF.

CDR3 sequence reads: CATSRVKDSYGYTF. The CDR3 DNA follows: TGTGCCACCAGCAGAGTAAAGGACAGCTATGGCTACACCTTC. The rearrangement joins TRBV15 to TRBJ1-2, with D perhaps TRBD1 (6 bases). CDR1 and CDR2 (germline): LNHNV, YYDKDF (reference sequence). The CDR3 has 14 amino acids. V was cut by 1 base and J by 4 bases, with 10 bases left in between. Together with reference TRBV15 and TRBJ1-2, the CDR3 gives the full variable domain: DAMVIQNPRYQVTQFGKPVTLSCSQTLNHNVMYWYQQKSSQAPKLLFHYYDKDFNNEADTPDNFQSRRPNTSFCFLDIRSPGLGDTAMYLCATSRVKDSYGYTFGSGTRLTVV.

This clone was seen only a few times. The rearrangement uses TRBV9 and TRBJ2-1; D gene unclear. The CDR3 runs 14 residues. Germline assignment: CDR1 SGDLS and CDR2 YYNGEE. V was cut by 1 base and J by 4 bases, with 9 bases left in between. DNA for the CDR3: TGTGCCAGCAGCGTATCAGCGACTTACAATGAGCAGTTCTTC. Translated: CASSVSATYNEQFF. Filled out from reference TRBV9 and TRBJ2-1, the complete variable domain reads DSGVTQTPKHLITATGQRVTLRCSPRSGDLSVYWYQQSLDQGLQFLIQYYNGEERAKGNILERFSAQQFPDLHSELNLSSLELGDSALYFCASSVSATYNEQFFGPGTRLTVL.

This chain links TRBV27 with TRBJ2-7, with a possible D match to TRBD1 (6 bases). Germline values: CDR1 MNHEY, CDR2 SMNVEV (reference sequence). With 3 bases removed from V and 1 base from J, the gap between germline ends came to 16 bases. CDR3 length: 16 residues. This CDR3 is CASSFLPTGRSYEQYF. The CDR3 DNA sequence: TGTGCCAGCAGTTTTTTGCCGACAGGTCGGTCCTACGAGCAGTACTTC.

J is TRBJ2-7 and V is TRBV7-9; 7 positions match TRBD1. There are 15 residues in the CDR3. Germline CDR1 reads SEHNR; CDR2 reads FQNEAQ (reference sequence). The V segment lost 5 bases and the J segment 3 bases; nucleotides outside the gene matches: 10. The CDR3 reads CASSDTRDRFYEQYF. The CDR3 region has the DNA TGTGCCAGCAGCGATACTCGGGACAGATTCTACGAGCAGTACTTC. The full variable domain, with the rest looked up from reference TRBV7-9 and TRBJ2-7, is DTGVSQNPRHKITKRGQNVTFRCDPISEHNRLYWYRQTLGQGPEFLTYFQNEAQLEKSRLLSDRFSAERPKGSFSTLEIQRTEQGDSAMYLCASSDTRDRFYEQYFGPGTRLTVT.

As concerns this clone: The junction departs from germline at one end; a sequencing error may be responsible. V usage is TRBV14 and J usage is TRBJ2-7, with unresolved D. This CDR3 contains 15 residues. Germline lookup yields CDR1 SGHDN and CDR2 FVKESK. Here the CDR3 DNA reads TGTGCCAGCAGCCACCCTCGCCCTGGGTCCTATGAGCAGTACTTC. Protein sequence: CASSHPRPGSYEQYF.

This chain uses TRBV10-3 with TRBJ2-2; perhaps TRBD2 as D (5 bases). This CDR3 region has 15 residues. V was shortened by 0 bases and J by 2 bases, with 7 bases between the two germline ends. The germline CDR1 and CDR2 sequences are ENHRY and SYGVKD. CDR3 sequence: CAISESGGNTGELFF. For the CDR3, the DNA is TGTGCCATCAGTGAGTCAGGAGGAAACACCGGGGAGCTGTTTTTT.

The V and J genes are TRBV7-6 and TRBJ2-1; D is uncertain. Germline assignment: CDR1 SGHVS and CDR2 FNYEAQ. The CDR3 extends over 12 amino acids. With 8 bases removed from V and 6 bases from J, the gap between germline ends came to 11 bases. The CDR3 protein is CASSAQPNEQFF. CDR3 nucleotides: TGTGCCAGCTCGGCGCAACCCAATGAGCAGTTCTTC. The whole variable domain, filled in from reference TRBV7-6 and TRBJ2-1, reads GAGVSQSPRYKVTKRGQDVALRCDPISGHVSLYWYRQALGQGPEFLTYFNYEAQQDKSGLPNDRFSAERPEGSISTLTIQRTEQRDSAMYRCASSAQPNEQFFGPGTRLTVL.

This clone appeared once. V and J are TRBV7-9 and TRBJ1-1; D uncertain. V lost 0 bases, J lost 5 bases, and 1 base lay in between. The CDR3 length is 11 residues. In germline, CDR1 is SEHNR, CDR2 FQNEAQ (reference sequence). CDR3 nucleotide sequence: TGTGCCAGCAGCTTAGCTACTGAAGCTTTCTTT. Amino acid sequence: CASSLATEAFF. Filled out from reference TRBV7-9 and TRBJ1-1, the complete variable domain reads DTGVSQNPRHKITKRGQNVTFRCDPISEHNRLYWYRQTLGQGPEFLTYFQNEAQLEKSRLLSDRFSAERPKGSFSTLEIQRTEQGDSAMYLCASSLATEAFFGQGTRLTVV.

This rearrangement joins TRBV27 to TRBJ2-5; TRBD2 aligns across 9 bases. The ends lost 0 bases at V and 7 bases at J; junction bases unmatched: 6. CDR1 MNHEY and CDR2 SMNVEV come from the germline V gene (reference sequence). The CDR3 runs to 15 residues. The CDR3 reads CASSLSPSGIGTQYF. The DNA for the CDR3 is TGTGCCAGCAGTTTATCCCCTAGCGGGATAGGGACCCAGTACTTC.

This chain joins TRBV7-8 and TRBJ2-7, with 11 positions matching TRBD1. The germline V gene has CDR1 SGHVS and CDR2 FQNEAQ. Losses at the gene ends were 5 bases for V and 2 bases for J; bases not matched to a gene: 8. This CDR3 comprises 16 residues. CDR3 sequence reads: CASSLPPGQGAYEQYF. The DNA for the CDR3 is TGTGCCAGCAGCCTCCCACCGGGACAGGGGGCCTACGAGCAGTACTTC.

This sequence joins TRBV7-9 and TRBJ2-1; D unresolved. Germline lookup yields CDR1 SEHNR and CDR2 FQNEAQ (reference sequence). V shed 11 bases and J shed 7 bases, with 18 bases lying between them. The CDR3 has 13 amino acids. CDR3 sequence (DNA): TGTGCCCTTGGGGTCCCCAGGAGTAATGAGCAGTTCTTC. Amino acid sequence: CALGVPRSNEQFF.

V is TRBV5-6 and J is TRBJ1-5, with a tentative D call TRBD1 (6 bases). CDR1 and CDR2 from the germline V gene are SGHDT and YYEEEE. This CDR3 has 15 residues. Trimming cost V 1 base and J 1 base, with 9 bases left between them. CDR3 sequence reads: CASSLYRASNQPQHF. CDR3 DNA: TGTGCCAGCAGCTTGTACAGGGCGAGCAATCAGCCCCAGCATTTT.